The rows below give T cell receptor beta chains drawn from one sample of a study of shared clonotypes between healthy human individuals. The method was immunoSEQ multiplex PCR; TCRdb's version includes in-frame clones alone and lacks a portion of them. The sample has roughly 2,300,000 clones; approximately 90% are singletons. Input material: naive CD4+ T cells from PBMCs. The receptor source for this set is a man younger than 30 in good health. Some clones in this sample may be carry-over from other donors' samples. Each CDR3 is given with its conserved first and last residue. Clone size is not always given. Where it is, it says once, few, many or a class for expanded clones.

CDR3 length,V gene,J gene,clone size,CDR3 protein
13,TRBV15,TRBJ2-5,.,CATSRGLQETQYF
18,TRBV6-1,TRBJ2-1,.,CASSEIRLAGFFHYEQFF
16,TRBV5-8,TRBJ2-7,.,CASSFGWGAGGHEQYF
11,TRBV6-1,TRBJ2-1,.,CASSASGSKFF
16,TRBV6-1,TRBJ2-7,.,CASSDSLAVGSYEQYF
15,TRBV18,TRBJ2-7,.,CASSPAGQGRYEQYF
16,TRBV18,TRBJ2-4,.,CASSPPSLGAKNIQYF
13,TRBV7-3,TRBJ1-4,.,CASSLGTGEKLFF
14,TRBV10-3,TRBJ1-2,.,CAISESGGSYGYTF
16,TRBV11-3,TRBJ1-1,.,CASSLLVGVRGTEAFF
13,TRBV28,TRBJ1-1,.,CASTIPPGTEAFF
17,TRBV28,TRBJ2-2,.,CASSLYGAGANTGELFF
15,TRBV28,TRBJ2-2,.,CASSLILGRAGELFF
20,TRBV19,TRBJ1-2,.,CASRPIIRRRTDYGSRGYTF
17,TRBV13,TRBJ2-3,.,CASSSNSGTEITDTQYF
14,TRBV6-6,TRBJ2-7,once,CASSYATGVTEQYF
15,TRBV28,TRBJ1-1,.,CASKTGTRTGTEAFF
10,TRBV6-1,TRBJ1-2,.,CASSNHGYTF
15,TRBV19,TRBJ1-2,.,CASSTGVEGRVGYTF
18,TRBV9,TRBJ2-1,.,CASIWGLAGGPEVNEQFF
18,TRBV6-1,TRBJ2-3,.,CASSEGALAGGYTDTQYF
14,TRBV4-1,TRBJ2-3,.,CASSRQGGTDTQYF
16,TRBV5-1,TRBJ2-5,.,CASSLALAGNEETQYF
15,TRBV5-4,TRBJ2-7,.,CASSRTGVSSYEQYF
14,TRBV27,TRBJ2-3,once,CASSLWGVLDTQYF
15,TRBV6-5,TRBJ2-7,.,CASSLTSGRADEQYF
15,TRBV19,TRBJ2-5,.,CASSRAGGPWETQYF
15,TRBV27,TRBJ2-2,.,CASSFLGLAFGELFF
16,TRBV4-3,TRBJ2-3,.,CASSQGASGSPNTQYF
15,TRBV28,TRBJ1-5,.,CATAQAGGGTQPQHF
16,TRBV5-4,TRBJ2-5,.,CASSMFQGSGGRTQYF
14,TRBV6-1,TRBJ1-1,.,CASSEEEGGTEAFF
17,TRBV15,TRBJ2-6,.,CATSQGGFHSGANVLTF
16,TRBV27,TRBJ1-4,.,CASRRQGRGPNEKLFF
15,TRBV7-9,TRBJ2-1,once,CASSLGGSISGAQFF
14,TRBV5-1,TRBJ2-7,.,CASSWGGTRAEQYF
15,TRBV19,TRBJ2-7,.,CASRRGPGGSYEQYF
14,TRBV7-2,TRBJ1-2,.,CASSLRPLGGGYTF
15,TRBV6-1,TRBJ2-2,.,CASSGQPLNTGELFF
15,TRBV7-2,TRBJ2-7,.,CASSLEGSSSYEQYF
15,TRBV5-4,TRBJ2-1,.,CASSTDPSSYNEQFF
13,TRBV6-4,TRBJ1-1,.,CASSGQPNTEAFF
13,TRBV6-1,TRBJ1-1,.,CASRETGVTEAFF
19,TRBV28,TRBJ1-5,.,CASRPQRLPIRDSNQPQHF
19,TRBV4-2,TRBJ2-2,.,CASSQDQVSFGGNTGELFF
14,TRBV5-1,TRBJ2-7,once,CASSLDNYSYEQYF
13,TRBV18,TRBJ1-1,.,CASSLGQANEAFF
13,TRBV9,TRBJ1-1,few,CASSDRQASEAFF
16,TRBV27,TRBJ2-1,.,CASRSPGLGRWNEQFF
13,TRBV6-1,TRBJ2-7,.,CASSRSGFAEQYF
13,TRBV28,TRBJ1-2,.,CASSSRGVGGYTF
16,TRBV27,TRBJ1-2,.,CASSLSPWQGAGGYTF